The clone carrying this T cell receptor (beta chain) has ten or more counts. As yet, its antigen is unknown. CDR3 length: 13 amino acids. V was trimmed by 2 bases and J by 3 bases, leaving 8 bases between them. Germline values: CDR1 SGDLS, CDR2 YYNGEE. This specimen comes from a study of human T cells and chemical hapten exposure. At the level of the study: Across samples, TCR yields varied, mostly owing to small differences in pooled library volumes. Study results and caveats: TCRs whose frequency exceeded 1 in 1000 remained the same following DPC sensitization.

TCRdb re-analysed the RACE reads in MiXCR, keeping a single row per CDR3 protein. The table lists about 45,000 distinct CDR3 sequences, less than 4.5% of them singletons. The time point was: healthy volunteer bleed at 2 weeks. The total RNA was obtained from whole blood that was not fractionated. The genes are TRBV9 and TRBJ1-1; D not resolved. The clonotype was recovered from a human donor in good health. Some clones in this sample may be carry-over from other donors' samples. Sequenced sample: whole blood. CDR3 DNA sequence: TGTGCCAGCAGCGTTAGGGCTGACACTGAAGCTTTCTTT. It translates to CASSVRADTEAFF.